One T cell receptor beta chain is described in this entry. Its antigen is unknown. The CDR3 covers 13 residues. V lost 12 bases, J lost 0 bases, and 11 bases lay in between. CDR1 and CDR2 (germline): KGHDR, SFDVKD. This sample was included in a study of CD8 T cells in ankylosing spondylitis. Study-wide points: Matched ankylosing spondylitis synovial fluid reportedly contained a significantly enriched population of disease-linked clones. In peripheral blood, disease-linked CD8+ clones occurred at relatively low frequencies. There was a TCR beta motif, made of several highly homologous variants, that appeared characteristic of ankylosing spondylitis blood. Prior work had noted some motif variants in reactive arthritis blood and synovial fluid.

Libraries of TCR beta came from quantitative 5'-RACE with molecular barcodes. TCRdb called the 5' RACE reads again in MiXCR, with one record for every CDR3 protein. The sample holds roughly 350,000 distinct CDR3 sequences; around 7.6% are singletons and the top ten take more than 12%. This sequence was found in a male donor with ankylosing spondylitis. The sequenced material came from blood, either unsorted or a sorted T cell fraction (not recorded which). J is TRBJ2-4 and V is TRBV24-1; tentatively, D is TRBD1 (6 bases). The CDR3 loop is CAAQQGAKNIQYF. Written as DNA, the CDR3 is TGTGCCGCTCAACAGGGAGCCAAAAACATTCAGTACTTC.